The clone carrying this TCR beta chain was picked up many times. The antigen is undetermined. Trimming shortened V by 1 base and J by 5 bases, and 9 bases separated the two germline ends. The CDR3 is made up of 14 amino acids. Germline V lookup: CDR1 SEHNR, CDR2 FQNEAQ (reference sequence). 5'-RACE, quantitative and with molecular barcodes, yielded the TCR beta libraries. MiXCR, applied by TCRdb to the 5' RACE reads, yields one record per CDR3 protein. The table shows about 88,000 distinct CDR3 sequences, with approximately 30% occurring only once. The source of the sample is a study of CD8 T cells in ankylosing spondylitis. Whole-study findings and limits: As reported, disease-linked clones showed significant enrichment in matched ankylosing spondylitis synovial fluid. In reactive arthritis synovial fluid and blood, some motif variants had been reported before. A TCR beta motif of about 8 highly homologous variants appeared characteristic of ankylosing spondylitis blood.

The sequencing input was blood, either unsorted or a sorted T cell fraction (not recorded which). This TCR derives from a male donor with ankylosing spondylitis or in good health (not recorded which). The chain employs TRBV7-9 and TRBJ1-5; the D gene is possibly TRBD1 (5 bases). In nucleotides, the CDR3 is TGTGCCAGCAGCTTAGTGACAGAACATCAGCCCCAGCATTTT. Amino acid sequence: CASSLVTEHQPQHF.